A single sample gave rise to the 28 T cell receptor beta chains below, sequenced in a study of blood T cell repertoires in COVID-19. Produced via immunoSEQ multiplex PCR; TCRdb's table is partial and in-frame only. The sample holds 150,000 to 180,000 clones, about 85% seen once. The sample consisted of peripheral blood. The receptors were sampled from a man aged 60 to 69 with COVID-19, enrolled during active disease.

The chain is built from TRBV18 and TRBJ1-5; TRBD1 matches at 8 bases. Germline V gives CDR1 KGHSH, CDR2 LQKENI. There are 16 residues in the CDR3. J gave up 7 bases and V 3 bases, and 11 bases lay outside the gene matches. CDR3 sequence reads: CASSPTITGTGQPQHF. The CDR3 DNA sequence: TGTGCCAGCTCACCGACTATAACAGGGACAGGACAGCCCCAGCATTTT.

CDR3 region: CASSSAGTGNTEAFF. CDR3 sequence (DNA): TGCGCCAGCAGCTCCGCAGGGACAGGAAACACTGAAGCTTTCTTT. The V and J genes are TRBV5-1 and TRBJ1-1, with TRBD1 matching 8 bases. Germline CDR1 is SGHRS and CDR2 is YFSETQ. J was trimmed by 2 bases and V by 3 bases; bases with no gene match: 6. The CDR3 runs 15 residues.

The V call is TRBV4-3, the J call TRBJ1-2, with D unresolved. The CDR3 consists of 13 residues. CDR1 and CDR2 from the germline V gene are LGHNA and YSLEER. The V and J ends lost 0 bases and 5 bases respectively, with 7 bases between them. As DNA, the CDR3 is TGCGCCAGCAGCCAAGATACCCTATATGGCTACACCTTC. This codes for CASSQDTLYGYTF.

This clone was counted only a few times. This CDR3 is CASSAYLAGRFGELFF. The CDR3 DNA sequence: TGTGCCAGCAGCGCCTACTTAGCGGGAAGGTTCGGGGAGCTGTTTTTT. This chain uses TRBV9 with TRBJ2-2, with 8 bases fitting TRBD2. Looked up from germline, CDR1 is SGDLS and CDR2 is YYNGEE. This CDR3 has 16 amino acids. The trim removed 3 bases at V and 7 bases at J, leaving 11 bases unmatched.

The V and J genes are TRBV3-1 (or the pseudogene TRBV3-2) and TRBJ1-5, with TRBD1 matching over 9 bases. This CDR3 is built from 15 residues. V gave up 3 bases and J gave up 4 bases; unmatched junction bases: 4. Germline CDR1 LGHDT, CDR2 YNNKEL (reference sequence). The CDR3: CASSQGTGRNQPQHF. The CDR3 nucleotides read TGTGCCAGCAGCCAGGGGACAGGGCGAAATCAGCCCCAGCATTTT.

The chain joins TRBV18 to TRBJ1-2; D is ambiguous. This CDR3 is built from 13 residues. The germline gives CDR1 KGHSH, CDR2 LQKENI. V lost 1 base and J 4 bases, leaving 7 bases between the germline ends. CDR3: CASSPQTLYGYTF. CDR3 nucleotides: TGTGCCAGCTCACCACAGACTCTCTATGGCTACACCTTC.

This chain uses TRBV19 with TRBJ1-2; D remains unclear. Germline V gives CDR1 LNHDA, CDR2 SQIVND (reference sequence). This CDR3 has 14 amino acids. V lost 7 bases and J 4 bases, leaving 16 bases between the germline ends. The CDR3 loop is CASTSGRTGYGYTF. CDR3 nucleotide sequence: TGTGCCAGTACCTCTGGGAGGACCGGCTATGGCTACACCTTC.

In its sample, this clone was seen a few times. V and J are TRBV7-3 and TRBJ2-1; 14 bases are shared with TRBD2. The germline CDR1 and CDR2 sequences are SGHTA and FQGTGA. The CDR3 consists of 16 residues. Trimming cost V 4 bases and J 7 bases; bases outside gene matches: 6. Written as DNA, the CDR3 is TGTGCCAGCAGCTCCTCGACTAGCGGGAGGGCTAATGAGCAGTTCTTC. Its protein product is CASSSSTSGRANEQFF.

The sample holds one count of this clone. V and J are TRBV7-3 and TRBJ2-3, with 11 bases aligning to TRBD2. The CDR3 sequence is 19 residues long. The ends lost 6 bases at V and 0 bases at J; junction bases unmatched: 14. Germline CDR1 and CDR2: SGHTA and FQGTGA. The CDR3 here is CASSFTSGGLFSSTDTQYF. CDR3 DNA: TGTGCCAGCAGTTTTACTAGCGGGGGTCTATTTTCTAGCACAGATACGCAGTATTTT.

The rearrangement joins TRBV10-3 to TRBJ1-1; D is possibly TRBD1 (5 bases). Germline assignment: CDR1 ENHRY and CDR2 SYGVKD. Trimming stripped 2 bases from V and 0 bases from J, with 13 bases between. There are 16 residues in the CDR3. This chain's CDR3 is CAISERAGKMNTEAFF. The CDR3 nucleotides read TGTGCCATCAGTGAGAGGGCAGGGAAGATGAACACTGAAGCTTTCTTT.

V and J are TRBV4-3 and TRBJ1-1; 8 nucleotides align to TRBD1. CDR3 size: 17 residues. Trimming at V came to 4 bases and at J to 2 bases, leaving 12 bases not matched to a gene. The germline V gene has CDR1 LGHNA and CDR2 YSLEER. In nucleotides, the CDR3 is TGCGCCAGCAGCCCTCGGACAGGGTGGGGCCTAAACACTGAAGCTTTCTTT. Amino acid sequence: CASSPRTGWGLNTEAFF.

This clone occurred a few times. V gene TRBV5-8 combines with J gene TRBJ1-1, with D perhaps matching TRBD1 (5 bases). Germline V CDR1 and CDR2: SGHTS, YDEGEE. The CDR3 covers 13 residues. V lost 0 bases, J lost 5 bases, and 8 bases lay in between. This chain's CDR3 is CASSLVPGTEAFF. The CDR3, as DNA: TGTGCCAGCAGCTTGGTGCCAGGGACTGAAGCTTTCTTT.

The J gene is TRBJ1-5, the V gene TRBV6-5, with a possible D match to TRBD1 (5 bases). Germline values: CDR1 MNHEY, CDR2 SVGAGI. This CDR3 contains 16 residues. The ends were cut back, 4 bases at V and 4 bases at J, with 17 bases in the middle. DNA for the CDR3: TGTGCCAGCAGTTCTCGGAAATCGGGGGATAATCAGCCCCAGCATTTT. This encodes CASSSRKSGDNQPQHF.

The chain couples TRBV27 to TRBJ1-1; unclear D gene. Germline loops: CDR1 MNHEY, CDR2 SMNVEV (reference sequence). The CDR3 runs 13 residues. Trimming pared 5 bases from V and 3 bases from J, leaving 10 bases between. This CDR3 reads CASSPYRDTEAFF. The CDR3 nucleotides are TGTGCCAGCAGTCCGTACCGGGACACTGAAGCTTTCTTT.

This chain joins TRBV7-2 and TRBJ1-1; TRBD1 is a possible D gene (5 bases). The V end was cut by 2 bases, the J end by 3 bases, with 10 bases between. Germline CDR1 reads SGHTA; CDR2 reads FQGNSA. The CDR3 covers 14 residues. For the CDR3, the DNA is TGTGCCAGCAGCTTACAGCCAGGGTACACTGAAGCTTTCTTT. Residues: CASSLQPGYTEAFF.

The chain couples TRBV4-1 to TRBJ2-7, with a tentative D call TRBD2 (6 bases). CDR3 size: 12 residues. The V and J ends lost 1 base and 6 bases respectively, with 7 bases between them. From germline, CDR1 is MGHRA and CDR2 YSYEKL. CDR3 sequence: CASSQAGGEQYF. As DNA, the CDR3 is TGCGCCAGCAGCCAAGCCGGGGGCGAGCAGTACTTC.

Here the CDR3 reads CASSPARTGVETQYF. For the CDR3, the DNA is TGTGCCAGCTCACCAGCAAGGACAGGGGTCGAGACCCAGTACTTC. The chain uses TRBV18 and TRBJ2-5, with 9 bases fitting TRBD1. V lost 2 bases to trimming and J lost 5 bases; unmatched junction nucleotides: 6. CDR3 length: 15 residues. The V gene's germline CDR1 is KGHSH and CDR2 LQKENI.

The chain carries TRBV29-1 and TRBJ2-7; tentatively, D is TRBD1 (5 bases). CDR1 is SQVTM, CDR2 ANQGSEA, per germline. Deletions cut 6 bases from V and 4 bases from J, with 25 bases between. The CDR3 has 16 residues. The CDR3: CSVAPMTTAEQYEQYF. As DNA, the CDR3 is TGCAGCGTGGCCCCGATGACGACAGCCGAACAGTACGAGCAGTACTTC.

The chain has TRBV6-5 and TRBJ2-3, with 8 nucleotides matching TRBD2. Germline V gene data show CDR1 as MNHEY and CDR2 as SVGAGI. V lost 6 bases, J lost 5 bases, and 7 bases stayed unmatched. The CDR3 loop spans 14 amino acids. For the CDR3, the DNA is TGTGCCAGCAGAATGAGCGGGGGCCGAGATACGCAGTATTTT. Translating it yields CASRMSGGRDTQYF.

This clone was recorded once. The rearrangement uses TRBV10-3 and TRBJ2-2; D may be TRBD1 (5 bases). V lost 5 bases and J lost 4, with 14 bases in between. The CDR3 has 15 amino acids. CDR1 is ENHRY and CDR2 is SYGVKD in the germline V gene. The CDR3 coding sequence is TGTGCCATCAGTCGGGCAGGGTTTGCCACCGGGGAGCTGTTTTTT. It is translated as CAISRAGFATGELFF.

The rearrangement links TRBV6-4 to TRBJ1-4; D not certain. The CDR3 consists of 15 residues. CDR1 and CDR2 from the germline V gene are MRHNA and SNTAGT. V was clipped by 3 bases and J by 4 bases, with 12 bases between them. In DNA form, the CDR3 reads TGTGCCAGCAGTGATACAGCTCGTGGTAATGAAAAACTGTTTTTT. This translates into CASSDTARGNEKLFF.

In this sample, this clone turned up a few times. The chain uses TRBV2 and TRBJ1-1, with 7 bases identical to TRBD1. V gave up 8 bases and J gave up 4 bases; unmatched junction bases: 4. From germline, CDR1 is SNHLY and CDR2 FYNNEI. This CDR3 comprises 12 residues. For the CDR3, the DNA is TGTGCCAGCTCAGGGGGGAGCACTGAAGCTTTCTTT. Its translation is CASSGGSTEAFF.

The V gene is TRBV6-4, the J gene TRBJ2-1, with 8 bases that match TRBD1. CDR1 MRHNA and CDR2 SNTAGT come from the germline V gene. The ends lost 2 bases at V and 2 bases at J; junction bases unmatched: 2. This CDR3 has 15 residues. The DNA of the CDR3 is TGTGCCAGCAGTGACGGACAGGGCCCCTACAATGAGCAGTTCTTC. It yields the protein CASSDGQGPYNEQFF.

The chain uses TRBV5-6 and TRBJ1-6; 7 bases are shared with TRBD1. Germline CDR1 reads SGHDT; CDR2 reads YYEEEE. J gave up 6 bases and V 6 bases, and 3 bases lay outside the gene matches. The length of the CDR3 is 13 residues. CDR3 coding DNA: TGTGCCAGCACGGACAGGTTTAATTCACCCCTCCACTTT. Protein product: CASTDRFNSPLHF.

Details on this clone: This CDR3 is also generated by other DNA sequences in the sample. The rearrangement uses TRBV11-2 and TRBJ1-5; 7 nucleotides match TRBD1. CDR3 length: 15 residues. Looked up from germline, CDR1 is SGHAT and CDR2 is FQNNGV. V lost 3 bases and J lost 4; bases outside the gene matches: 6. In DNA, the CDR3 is TGTGCCAGCAGCTTGGGTGGGACAGCGAATCAGCCCCAGCATTTT. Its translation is CASSLGGTANQPQHF.

CDR3 sequence (DNA): TGTGCCAGCAGGCCCCTCAGGGCCAGGGGGTATGGCGGGGAGCTGTTTTTT. Residues: CASRPLRARGYGGELFF. The rearrangement joins TRBV27 to TRBJ2-2, with 7 nucleotides matching TRBD1. After removal of 6 bases from V and 7 bases from J, the junction contained 17 bases not matched to a gene. CDR1 and CDR2 (germline): MNHEY, SMNVEV (reference sequence). The CDR3 sequence is 17 residues long.

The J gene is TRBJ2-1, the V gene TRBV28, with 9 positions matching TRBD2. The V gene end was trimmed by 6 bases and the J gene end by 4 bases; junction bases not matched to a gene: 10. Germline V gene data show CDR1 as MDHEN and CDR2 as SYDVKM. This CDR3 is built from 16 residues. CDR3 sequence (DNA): TGTGCCAGCAGATCGGGCAAGCGGGGGGTTTACAATGAGCAGTTCTTC. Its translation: CASRSGKRGVYNEQFF.

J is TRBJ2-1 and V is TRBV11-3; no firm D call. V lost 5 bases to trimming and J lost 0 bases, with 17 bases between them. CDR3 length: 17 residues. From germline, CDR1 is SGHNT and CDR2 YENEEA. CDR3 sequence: CASSPTPLSSSYNEQFF. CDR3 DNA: TGTGCCAGCAGCCCCACCCCTTTATCCAGCTCCTACAATGAGCAGTTCTTC.